This T cell receptor beta chain came from a study of CD8+ T cells in alopecia areata. Study at large: Severity among treated patients was scored by the percentage of scalp area affected.

Extracted RNA was reverse transcribed, and the resulting cDNA served as sequencing template. The method was immunoSEQ multiplex PCR; TCRdb's version includes in-frame clones alone and lacks a portion of them. The repertoire holds 98,000 or so clones, with 50% to 75% as singletons. Sample treatment: oral pan-JAK inhibitor, 5-10 mg twice daily. Lesional scalp tissue (obtained by punch biopsy) and peripheral blood were collected from alopecia areata patients. Comment on this clone: Its specificity is unknown.

Trimming left V 4 bases short and J 4 bases short, with 10 bases between. This CDR3 is built from 13 residues. Germline V gene data show CDR1 as MGHRA and CDR2 as YSYEKL. Study results and limitations: Tofacitinib did not eliminate many expanded lesional clones from scalp or blood. Normal skin's resident alphabeta T cells are also sequenced in scalp samples.

The receptor's source is a human donor with alopecia areata. The material sequenced was CD8+ T cells sorted from blood, taken at week 4, from a patient treated with tofacitinib. The chain carries TRBV4-1 and TRBJ1-1, with a weak D call TRBD1 (5 bases). The CDR3 protein is CASSPGTTTEAFF. Here the CDR3 DNA reads TGCGCCAGCAGCCCAGGGACCACCACTGAAGCTTTCTTT.